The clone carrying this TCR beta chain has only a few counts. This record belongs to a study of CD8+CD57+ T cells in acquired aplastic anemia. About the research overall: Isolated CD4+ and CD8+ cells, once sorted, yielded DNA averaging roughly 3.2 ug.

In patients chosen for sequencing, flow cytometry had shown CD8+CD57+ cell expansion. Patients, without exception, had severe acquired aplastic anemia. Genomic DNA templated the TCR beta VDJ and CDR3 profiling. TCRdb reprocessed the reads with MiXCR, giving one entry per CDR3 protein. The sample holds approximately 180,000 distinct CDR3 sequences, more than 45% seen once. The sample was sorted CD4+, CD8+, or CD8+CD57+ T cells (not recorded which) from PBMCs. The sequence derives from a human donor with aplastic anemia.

The CDR3 region is CASSERGLAVEQYF. In DNA form, the CDR3 reads TGTGCCAGCAGTGAACGGGGACTAGCTGTTGAGCAGTACTTC. V and J are TRBV2 and TRBJ2-7; 9 bases are a match to TRBD2. After removal of 2 bases from V and 7 bases from J, the junction contained 6 bases not matched to a gene. Germline CDR1 reads SNHLY; CDR2 reads FYNNEI. The CDR3 length is 14 residues.